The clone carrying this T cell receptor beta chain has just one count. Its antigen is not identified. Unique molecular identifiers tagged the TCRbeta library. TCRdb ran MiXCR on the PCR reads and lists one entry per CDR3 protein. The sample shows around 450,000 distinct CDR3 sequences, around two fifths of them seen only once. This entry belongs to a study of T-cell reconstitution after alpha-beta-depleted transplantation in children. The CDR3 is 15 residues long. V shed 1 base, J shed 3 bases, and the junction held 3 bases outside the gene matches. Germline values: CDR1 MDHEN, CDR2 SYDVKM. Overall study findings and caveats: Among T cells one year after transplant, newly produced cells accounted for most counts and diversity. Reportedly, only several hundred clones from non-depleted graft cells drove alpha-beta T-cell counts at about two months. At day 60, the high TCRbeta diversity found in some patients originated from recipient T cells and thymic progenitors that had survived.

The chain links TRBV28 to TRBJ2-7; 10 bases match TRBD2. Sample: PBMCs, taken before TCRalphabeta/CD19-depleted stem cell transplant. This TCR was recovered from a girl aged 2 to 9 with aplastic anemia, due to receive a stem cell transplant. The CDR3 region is CASSLSWTSGYEQYF. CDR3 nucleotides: TGTGCCAGCAGTTTATCCTGGACTAGCGGCTACGAGCAGTACTTC.